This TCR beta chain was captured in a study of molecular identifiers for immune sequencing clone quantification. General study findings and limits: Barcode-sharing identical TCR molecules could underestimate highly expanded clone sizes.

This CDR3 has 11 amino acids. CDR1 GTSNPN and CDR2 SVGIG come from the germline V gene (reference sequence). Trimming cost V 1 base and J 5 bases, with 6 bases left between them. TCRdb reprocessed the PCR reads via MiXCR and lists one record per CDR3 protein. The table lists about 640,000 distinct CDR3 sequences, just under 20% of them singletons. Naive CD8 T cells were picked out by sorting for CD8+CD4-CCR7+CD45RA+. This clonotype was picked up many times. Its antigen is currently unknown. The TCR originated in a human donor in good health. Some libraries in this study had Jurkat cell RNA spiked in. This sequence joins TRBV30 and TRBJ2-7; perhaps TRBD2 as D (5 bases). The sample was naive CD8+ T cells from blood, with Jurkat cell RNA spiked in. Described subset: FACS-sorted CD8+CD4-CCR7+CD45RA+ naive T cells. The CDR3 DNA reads TGTGCCTGGAGTGACGGGAACGAGCAGTACTTC. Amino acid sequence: CAWSDGNEQYF.